Listed here are 14 T cell receptor beta chains from one sample, sequenced in a study of T cell changes during pregnancy in multiple sclerosis. Profiling relied on immunoSEQ multiplex PCR, and the TCRdb table lists in-frame clones only, not all of them. The sample records over 45,000 clones, 80% to 95% being singletons. Source: peripheral blood, taken in the third trimester of pregnancy. The receptors were sampled from a female donor with multiple sclerosis, enrolled in a pregnancy study.

The chain uses TRBV29-1 and TRBJ2-7; 8 bases match TRBD1. This CDR3 is 14 amino acids long. V gave up 6 bases and J gave up 5 bases; unmatched junction bases: 12. Germline V gene lookup returns CDR1 SQVTM and CDR2 ANQGSEA. CDR3 residues: CSVDAGGATDEQYF. CDR3 DNA sequence: TGCAGCGTGGATGCAGGGGGCGCGACGGACGAGCAGTACTTC.

The count of this clone is one. This chain connects TRBV7-8 to TRBJ1-2; D is unclear. V lost 5 bases to trimming and J lost 1 base, with 8 bases between them. The CDR3 sequence is 13 residues long. Looked up from germline, CDR1 is SGHVS and CDR2 is FQNEAQ. In DNA form, the CDR3 reads TGTGCCAGCAGCATGGAGATTAACTATGGCTACACCTTC. This gives the protein CASSMEINYGYTF.

The rearrangement uses TRBV2 and TRBJ2-7; D remains unclear. CDR1 is SNHLY and CDR2 is FYNNEI in the germline V gene. Trimming stripped 6 bases from V and 4 bases from J, with 10 bases between. The CDR3 is 12 amino acids. The DNA for the CDR3 is TGTGCCAGCAGAGGCGACGGGTACGAGCAGTACTTC. It yields the protein CASRGDGYEQYF.

The V gene is TRBV14, the J gene TRBJ1-2; D not certain. The V end was cut by 4 bases, the J end by 8 bases, with 5 bases between. Germline lookup yields CDR1 SGHDN and CDR2 FVKESK. The CDR3 sequence is 10 residues long. CDR3 in DNA: TGTGCCAGCAGCCCGGAGGGCTACACCTTC. Its translation is CASSPEGYTF.

This sequence joins TRBV7-2 and TRBJ2-5; D is unresolved. The CDR3 extends over 13 amino acids. V was shortened by 2 bases and J by 1 base, with 5 bases between the two germline ends. Germline CDR1 reads SGHTA; CDR2 reads FQGNSA. The CDR3 spells CASSLSTQETQYF. CDR3 DNA sequence: TGTGCCAGCAGCTTATCTACCCAAGAGACCCAGTACTTC.

The chain joins TRBV14 to TRBJ2-1, with 8 bases identical to TRBD2. The CDR3 contains 13 residues. V trimming: 0 bases; J trimming: 9 bases; junction bases outside the gene matches: 1. Germline lookup yields CDR1 SGHDN and CDR2 FVKESK. Here the CDR3 reads CASSQDLAGEQFF. CDR3 nucleotide sequence: TGTGCCAGCAGCCAAGACCTAGCGGGTGAGCAGTTCTTC.

Concerning this clone itself: Other DNA sequences in the sample encode the same CDR3. This chain joins TRBV5-4 and TRBJ2-5, with a weak D call TRBD2 (5 bases). The V gene's germline CDR1 is SGHNT and CDR2 YYREEE (reference sequence). The CDR3 sequence is 14 residues long. The V end lost 0 bases, the J end lost 2 bases, and 8 bases lay between the germline ends. CDR3 in amino acids: CASSLGLAQETQYF. In nucleotides, the CDR3 is TGTGCCAGCAGCTTGGGGCTAGCTCAAGAGACCCAGTACTTC.

This sequence joins TRBV5-4 and TRBJ1-3; no clear D. Trimming stripped 2 bases from V and 0 bases from J, with 12 bases between. The germline V gene has CDR1 SGHNT and CDR2 YYREEE (reference sequence). There are 16 residues in the CDR3. In nucleotides, the CDR3 is TGTGCCAGCAGCTTCGAGCCGGGATCCTCTGGAAACACCATATATTTT. This translates into CASSFEPGSSGNTIYF.

This chain joins TRBV7-9 and TRBJ2-7, with D possibly TRBD1 on 5 matching bases. Trimming removed 5 bases at V and 7 bases at J, with 15 bases between. The length of the CDR3 is 13 residues. CDR1 SEHNR and CDR2 FQNEAQ come from the germline V gene (reference sequence). Written as DNA, the CDR3 is TGTGCCAGCAGCCTTTTACAGGAGAGTGAGCAGTACTTC. This codes for CASSLLQESEQYF.

This clone was seen once. This chain connects TRBV7-9 to TRBJ2-1; D is perhaps TRBD2 (5 bases). CDR3 size: 16 residues. Germline V gene sequence: CDR1 SEHNR, CDR2 FQNEAQ (reference sequence). V was trimmed by 2 bases and J by 0 bases, leaving 11 bases between them. The CDR3 loop reads CASSLNAGDSYNEQFF. Here the CDR3 DNA reads TGTGCCAGCAGCTTAAATGCCGGGGACTCCTACAATGAGCAGTTCTTC.

The rearrangement uses TRBV7-2 and TRBJ2-1; 10 bases are a match to TRBD2. The CDR3 loop spans 17 amino acids. The J segment lost 0 bases and the V segment lost 4 bases, leaving 6 bases of the junction unmatched. Germline V gene sequence: CDR1 SGHTA, CDR2 FQGNSA. CDR3 in amino acids: CASSSSSSGSSYNEQFF. The CDR3 DNA reads as TGTGCCAGCAGCTCCTCGTCTAGCGGGAGCTCCTACAATGAGCAGTTCTTC.

The chain recombines TRBV28 with TRBJ1-5; 8 nucleotides align to TRBD1. The germline CDR1 and CDR2 sequences are MDHEN and SYDVKM. This CDR3 spans 17 amino acids. V trimming: 6 bases; J trimming: 3 bases; junction bases outside the gene matches: 13. CDR3 sequence reads: CASSLRRTGRTNQPQHF. CDR3 nucleotides: TGTGCCAGCAGCCTCAGACGGACAGGGAGGACCAATCAGCCCCAGCATTTT. Using reference TRBV28 and TRBJ1-5 for the parts outside the CDR3, the full variable domain is DVKVTQSSRYLVKRTGEKVFLECVQDMDHENMFWYRQDPGLGLRLIYFSYDVKMKEKGDIPEGYSVSREKKERFSLILESASTNQTSMYLCASSLRRTGRTNQPQHFGDGTRLSIL.

This sequence joins TRBV25-1 and TRBJ2-3; D may be TRBD2 (6 bases). Trimming removed 6 bases from V and 2 bases from J, with 12 bases in between. This CDR3 region has 14 residues. Germline CDR1 MGHDK, CDR2 SYGVNS. The DNA for the CDR3 is TGTGCCAGCAGCCCGGGACTGCACACAGATACGCAGTATTTT. Translated: CASSPGLHTDTQYF.

This rearrangement joins TRBV7-3 to TRBJ1-3; TRBD1 aligns across 8 bases. Germline V gene sequence: CDR1 SGHTA, CDR2 FQGTGA. The CDR3 has 15 amino acids. Losses at the gene ends were 1 base for V and 6 bases for J; bases not matched to a gene: 5. CDR3 sequence (DNA): TGTGCCAGCAGCTTAAGAGCAGGGGGCGAAAACACCATATATTTT. The encoded protein is CASSLRAGGENTIYF.